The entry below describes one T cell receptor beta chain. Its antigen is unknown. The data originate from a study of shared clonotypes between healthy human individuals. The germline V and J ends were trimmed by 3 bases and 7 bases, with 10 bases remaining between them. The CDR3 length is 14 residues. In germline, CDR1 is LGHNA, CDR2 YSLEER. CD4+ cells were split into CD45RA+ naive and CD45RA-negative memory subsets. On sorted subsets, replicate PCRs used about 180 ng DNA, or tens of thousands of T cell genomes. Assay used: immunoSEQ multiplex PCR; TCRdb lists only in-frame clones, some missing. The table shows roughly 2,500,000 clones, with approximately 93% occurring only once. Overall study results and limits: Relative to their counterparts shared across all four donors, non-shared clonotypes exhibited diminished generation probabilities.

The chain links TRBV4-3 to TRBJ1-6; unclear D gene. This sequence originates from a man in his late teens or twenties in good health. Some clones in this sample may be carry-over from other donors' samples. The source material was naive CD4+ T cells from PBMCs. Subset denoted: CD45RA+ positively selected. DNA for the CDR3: TGCGCCAGCAGCCATTCCGGACGGAATTCACCCCTCCACTTT. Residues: CASSHSGRNSPLHF.